This TCR beta chain was obtained from a study of blood T cell repertoires in COVID-19. In the study overall: Collection of acute and convalescent COVID-19 samples took place in the United States, Italy and Spain. From T cells, B-cell-depleted T cells, or PBMCs came the material, which was cDNA or gDNA.

The authors' processing: Amplification of reference gene primers provided the estimated nucleated cell counts. Sequenced by immunoSEQ multiplex PCR; TCRdb stores in-frame clones only, minus some. V and J calls and clone size are given by that table; D and trimming were obtained from the DNA. Seen here are 55,000 to 85,000 clones, about nine tenths observed once, and the top ten hold about 5.1%. This sequence originates from a young woman with acute or convalescent COVID-19. Sequenced material: peripheral blood.

The CDR3 region has the DNA TGTGCCAGCAGCTTACGGGACAGCCTCCAAGAGACCCAGTACTTC. This translates into CASSLRDSLQETQYF. The rearrangement links TRBV7-9 to TRBJ2-5, with 7 bases aligning to TRBD1. V shed 2 bases, J shed 1 base, and the junction held 4 bases outside the gene matches. The germline V gene encodes CDR1 SEHNR and CDR2 FQNEAQ (reference sequence). The CDR3 length is 15 residues.